Below, 16 T cell receptor beta chains from the same sample are listed, as sequenced in a study of cytomegalovirus exposure and HLA in healthy donors (dated by TCRdb to between 2016 and 2019). Library generation was performed with the immunoSEQ multiplex PCR assay. A mixture of 60 forward primers for TCR Vbeta segments and 13 reverse primers for TCR Jbeta segments was used in the multiplex PCR. TCRdb carries this immuneACCESS record with in-frame sequences only. Its versions omit some clonotypes, under half of them owing to an unresolved V gene in the studies checked, with the rest unexplained. The sample data list roughly 180,000 clones, and around 80% of these were observed just once. About 0.8% of the sample rests with the top ten. The sample taken for sequencing was PBMCs. The source of these receptors is a female donor in good health and CMV-seronegative.

This chain links TRBV5-1 with TRBJ1-4; 9 nucleotides match TRBD1. Per germline, CDR1 SGHRS and CDR2 YFSETQ. CDR3 size: 15 residues. With 2 bases clipped from V and 8 bases from J, the junction kept 7 bases outside the gene matches. The CDR3 reads CASSLWTGVDEKLFF. In DNA form, the CDR3 reads TGCGCCAGCAGCTTATGGACAGGGGTGGACGAAAAACTGTTTTTT. Looking up the rest from reference TRBV5-1 and TRBJ1-4 gives the full variable domain: KAGVTQTPRYLIKTRGQQVTLSCSPISGHRSVSWYQQTPGQGLQFLFEYFSETQRNKGNFPGRFSGRQFSNSRSEMNVSTLELGDSALYLCASSLWTGVDEKLFFGSGTQLSVL.

The V and J genes are TRBV5-1 and TRBJ2-1; 9 bases are shared with TRBD2. This CDR3 spans 17 amino acids. Germline V gene data show CDR1 as SGHRS and CDR2 as YFSETQ. The V segment lost 2 bases and the J segment 4 bases; nucleotides outside the gene matches: 10. The CDR3 here is CASSFGGGLASYNEQFF. CDR3 sequence (DNA): TGCGCCAGCAGCTTTGGGGGGGGACTAGCTTCGTACAATGAGCAGTTCTTC.

The V call is TRBV19, the J call TRBJ1-5; 12 bases fit TRBD1. CDR1 is LNHDA and CDR2 is SQIVND in the germline V gene (reference sequence). CDR3 size: 15 residues. The trim removed 6 bases at V and 7 bases at J, leaving 7 bases unmatched. The CDR3 DNA reads as TGTGCCAGTAGGACCGGGACAGGGGGCAGACAGCCCCAGCATTTT. This gives the protein CASRTGTGGRQPQHF.

The chain links TRBV4-2 to TRBJ2-7, with TRBD2 matching 7 bases. Germline V gene lookup returns CDR1 LGHNA and CDR2 YNFKEQ. This CDR3 contains 14 residues. Germline trimming cut 1 base from V and 4 bases from J; bases unmatched to any gene: 4. DNA of the CDR3: TGTGCCAGCAGCCAAGGGCGGGAGCGGTACGAGCAGTACTTC. Encoded protein: CASSQGRERYEQYF.

This clone showed up just a few times. This sequence joins TRBV5-5 and TRBJ2-7, with TRBD2 as a possible D gene (5 bases). Trimming pared 7 bases from V and 0 bases from J, leaving 20 bases between. CDR3 length equals 16 residues. Germline V CDR1 and CDR2: SGHKS, YYEKEE (reference sequence). Here the CDR3 reads CASRPLAGRSSYEQYF. The DNA of the CDR3 is TGTGCCAGCCGACCCCTAGCTGGAAGGAGCTCCTACGAGCAGTACTTC.

The chain employs TRBV5-6 and TRBJ2-3, with 7 bases fitting TRBD2. This CDR3 is built from 13 residues. The V gene end was trimmed by 2 bases and the J gene end by 4 bases; junction bases not matched to a gene: 1. Germline lookup yields CDR1 SGHDT and CDR2 YYEEEE. CDR3 loop: CASSFAGADTQYF. The CDR3 DNA sequence: TGTGCCAGCAGCTTCGCGGGGGCAGATACGCAGTATTTT.

The chain couples TRBV4-3 to TRBJ1-5; D is uncertain. CDR1 LGHNA and CDR2 YSLEER come from the germline V gene. The CDR3 is 19 amino acids. V was shortened by 1 base and J by 0 bases, with 19 bases between the two germline ends. DNA of the CDR3: TGCGCCAGCAGCCAAGTGGAGTTTGGTCGATCCTATAGCAATCAGCCCCAGCATTTT. It codes for CASSQVEFGRSYSNQPQHF.

V usage is TRBV28 and J usage is TRBJ2-7, with a weak D call TRBD2 (7 bases). Germline values: CDR1 MDHEN, CDR2 SYDVKM. The V end was cut by 3 bases, the J end by 2 bases, with 11 bases between. The CDR3 consists of 14 residues. As DNA, the CDR3 is TGTGCCAGCAGTTTGACGGGGGGCCCCTACGAGCAGTACTTC. Protein sequence: CASSLTGGPYEQYF.

This chain joins TRBV6-1 and TRBJ1-1, with D possibly matching TRBD1 (5 bases). Germline lookup yields CDR1 MNHNS and CDR2 SASEGT. V lost 11 bases and J 7 bases, leaving 20 bases between the germline ends. The CDR3 totals 13 residues. The CDR3 DNA sequence: TGTGCCGCCAGCAGCAATTCAAGGGGTGAAGCTTTCTTT. It translates to CAASSNSRGEAFF.

The rearrangement joins TRBV28 to TRBJ2-7, with 9 positions matching TRBD1. With V trimmed by 7 bases and J by 5 bases, 12 bases remained unmatched. Germline lookup yields CDR1 MDHEN and CDR2 SYDVKM. This CDR3 contains 15 residues. The CDR3 coding sequence is TGTGCCAGCACCCGGAGGGGACAGGGTAACGACGAGCAGTACTTC. Translating it yields CASTRRGQGNDEQYF.

The V gene is TRBV7-2, the J gene TRBJ2-2; D perhaps matches TRBD2 (6 bases). This CDR3 region has 15 residues. Germline V gene data show CDR1 as SGHTA and CDR2 as FQGNSA. V lost 3 bases to trimming and J lost 6 bases, with 14 bases between them. The DNA for the CDR3 is TGTGCCAGCAGCTTGACCCCCGGGGGAGCCGGGGAGCTGTTTTTT. Translating it yields CASSLTPGGAGELFF.

V usage is TRBV19 and J usage is TRBJ1-2; tentative D call: TRBD1 (5 bases). This CDR3 comprises 15 residues. Trimming took off 3 bases at V and 4 bases at J, with 15 bases between the two ends. Germline values: CDR1 LNHDA, CDR2 SQIVND (reference sequence). The CDR3 loop reads CASSMVSGSGYGYTF. The CDR3, as DNA: TGTGCCAGTAGTATGGTTTCAGGGTCGGGCTATGGCTACACCTTC. The full variable domain, in which reference TRBV19 and TRBJ1-2 provide the parts outside the CDR3, is DGGITQSPKYLFRKEGQNVTLSCEQNLNHDAMYWYRQDPGQGLRLIYYSQIVNDFQKGDIAEGYSVSREKKESFPLTVTSAQKNPTAFYLCASSMVSGSGYGYTFGSGTRLTVV.

This chain joins TRBV9 and TRBJ2-7; D is possibly TRBD2 (5 bases). The germline V gene has CDR1 SGDLS and CDR2 YYNGEE. CDR3 length equals 12 residues. V gave up 7 bases and J gave up 6 bases, with 14 bases separating them. Here the CDR3 DNA reads TGTGCCAGCTCTTTCGGGGAAGGCGAGCAGTACTTC. Protein product: CASSFGEGEQYF.

The chain couples TRBV30 to TRBJ2-1; the D gene is possibly TRBD2 (6 bases). CDR3 length: 17 amino acids. The germline V gene encodes CDR1 GTSNPN and CDR2 SVGIG (reference sequence). V was pared by 5 bases and J by 9 bases, with 29 bases between. The chain's CDR3 is CAWGEQGFGDSGVEQFF. CDR3 DNA sequence: TGTGCCTGGGGGGAGCAGGGCTTCGGGGACTCGGGGGTTGAGCAGTTCTTC.

The chain recombines TRBV9 with TRBJ1-6; the D is unclear. From germline, CDR1 is SGDLS and CDR2 YYNGEE. V was pared by 3 bases and J by 4 bases, with 17 bases between. The CDR3 is 17 residues long. CDR3: CASSAEDYPRYNSPLHF. The DNA for the CDR3 is TGTGCCAGCAGCGCCGAGGACTACCCACGTTATAATTCACCCCTCCACTTT.

The chain links TRBV5-1 to TRBJ2-1, with D tentatively TRBD2 (5 bases). The CDR3 is 18 residues long. The germline V gene encodes CDR1 SGHRS and CDR2 YFSETQ. Trimming removed 0 bases from V and 5 bases from J, with 21 bases in between. CDR3 sequence reads: CASSLAPSLLSINNEQFF. The CDR3 nucleotides read TGCGCCAGCAGCTTGGCCCCTAGCTTATTGAGTATAAACAATGAGCAGTTCTTC.